This T cell receptor beta chain appears in the sequencing data of a study of blood T cell repertoires in COVID-19 (TCRdb year 2020). Regarding the research as a whole: Samples covering the acute and convalescent phases of COVID-19 were provided by collaborators in the United States, Italy and Spain. Where available, HLA class I and class II types were obtained from metadata supplied by the sample provider rather than from assay-based typing. Sample metadata almost always included a de-identified subject ID, COVID-19 status, age in years and sex. Samples came from the ongoing ImmuneRACE study (first 160 participants) plus 1,254 subjects from 6 global collaborators. The material from the prospective study consisted of cDNA or gDNA derived from T cells, B-cell-depleted T cells, or PBMCs. The repertoires were released in a freely available public database intended as a resource for research on the immune response to SARS-CoV-2. Subjects who had been exposed to COVID-19, were actively infected with it, or had recovered from it provided the deeply sampled blood TCRbeta repertoires that made up the dataset.

TCRbeta CDR3 regions were amplified from genomic DNA using the immunoSEQ Assay, a bias-controlled multiplex PCR. For the original study's pipeline: Nucleated cell counts per sample were estimated from amplification of reference gene primers within the assay. To quantify the absolute abundance of each unique TCRbeta CDR3 rearrangement, sequence reads were collapsed and filtered. For each sample, productive Simpson clonality was calculated by taking the square root of Simpson's diversity index across productive rearrangements. TCRdb re-hosts the immuneACCESS table, in-frame sequences only. Its copies lack some clones; in the studies checked, an unresolved V gene accounts for under half of them, and the cause for the rest is not known. Clonal size and the V and J genes are those of that table, whereas D and trimming came from the DNA. The sample table holds about 250,000 clones, of which 85% were seen once. Less than 6.5% of the sample belongs to the ten largest clones.

At the junction V is shortened by 5 bases and J by 3 bases; bases outside the gene matches: 5. The CDR3 goes from the cysteine to the phenylalanine over 15 residues. The sequence is cut down to CDR3 DNA, 45 bases in frame from base 1. The CDR1 and CDR2 encoded by the germline V gene are SNHLY and FYNNEI. On the study overall, not on this receptor specifically: The amount of clinical and demographic metadata varied by source and participant and was provided uncurated.

In regard to this clone: This receptor's antigen is unknown. Base qualities are not recorded, but no much larger clone differs from it by a single base.

One collaborating source in Seattle enrolled patients during active infection and followed them longitudinally through the course of disease. Whole blood was collected in K2EDTA tubes by collaborating institutions according to the institutions' own protocols. Collaborator samples were shipped for TCRbeta analysis as frozen whole blood, isolated PBMCs, or DNA extracted from either sample type. The chain is made from TRBV2 and TRBJ2-2; the junction holds 8 bases that match TRBD1. The source is a man in his fifties or sixties with COVID-19, enrolled during active disease. Sequencing was done on a sample of peripheral blood. The nucleotide sequence reads TGTGCCAGCAGTCAGACAGGGGCGGACACCGGGGAGCTGTTTTTT. This codes for CASSQTGADTGELFF. With the rest looked up from the reference TRBV2 and TRBJ2-2 genes rather than sequenced, the full variable domain is EPEVTQTPSHQVTQMGQEVILRCVPISNHLYFYWYRQILGQKVEFLVSFYNNEISEKSEIFDDQFSVERPDGSNFTLKIRSTKLEDSAMYFCASSQTGADTGELFFGEGSRLTVL.